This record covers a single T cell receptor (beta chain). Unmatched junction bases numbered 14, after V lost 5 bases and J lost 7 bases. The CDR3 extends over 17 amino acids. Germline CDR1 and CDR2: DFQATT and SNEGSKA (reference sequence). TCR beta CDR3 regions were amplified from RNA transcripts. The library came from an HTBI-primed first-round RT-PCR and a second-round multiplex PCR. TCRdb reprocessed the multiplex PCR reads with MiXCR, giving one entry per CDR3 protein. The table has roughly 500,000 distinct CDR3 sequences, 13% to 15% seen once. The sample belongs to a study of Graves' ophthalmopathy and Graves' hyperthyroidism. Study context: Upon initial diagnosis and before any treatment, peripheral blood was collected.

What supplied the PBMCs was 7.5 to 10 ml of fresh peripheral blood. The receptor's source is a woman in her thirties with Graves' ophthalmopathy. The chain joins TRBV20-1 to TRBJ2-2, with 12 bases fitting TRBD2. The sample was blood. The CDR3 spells CSAGARLAGAGSGELFF. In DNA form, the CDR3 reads TGCAGTGCTGGAGCCCGACTAGCGGGGGCGGGGAGCGGGGAGCTGTTTTTT.